This T cell receptor beta chain was identified in a study of early T cells in non-severe SARS-CoV-2 infection. TCRdb recomputed calls from the 5' RACE reads with MiXCR, one row per CDR3 protein. The sample lists roughly 120,000 distinct CDR3 sequences, approximately 15% seen once, with roughly 22% in the top ten. The CDR3 spans 14 residues. Germline V gene lookup returns CDR1 SGHTA and CDR2 FQGNSA. Trimming left V 5 bases short and J 4 bases short, with 13 bases between. This clonotype appeared a few times. The sample consisted of whole blood. The clonotype was recovered from an adult who was a healthcare worker with PCR-confirmed SARS-CoV-2 infection or an uninfected control (not recorded which). J is TRBJ2-3 and V is TRBV7-2; D unresolved. The CDR3 region is CASSRNINSDTQYF. The CDR3 DNA follows: TGTGCCAGCAGCCGGAACATTAACTCAGATACGCAGTATTTT.